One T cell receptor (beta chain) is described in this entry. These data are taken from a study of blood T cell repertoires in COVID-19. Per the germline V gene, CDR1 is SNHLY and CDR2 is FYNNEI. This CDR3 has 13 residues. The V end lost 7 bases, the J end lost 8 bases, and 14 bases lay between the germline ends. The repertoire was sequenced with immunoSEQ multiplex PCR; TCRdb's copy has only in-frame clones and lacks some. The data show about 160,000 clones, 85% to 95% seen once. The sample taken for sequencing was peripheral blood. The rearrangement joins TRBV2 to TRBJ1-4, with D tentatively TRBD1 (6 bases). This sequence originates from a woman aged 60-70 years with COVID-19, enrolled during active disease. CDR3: CASITGKGEKLFF. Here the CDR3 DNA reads TGTGCCAGCATTACAGGGAAGGGGGAAAAACTGTTTTTT.